This T cell receptor beta chain was identified during a study of T cells in tuberculosis. Findings and limits, study-wide: Cases with active tuberculosis were adults, while controls were adolescents.

V was clipped by 0 bases and J by 0 bases, with 6 bases between them. The CDR3 sequence is 14 residues long. Germline CDR1 is GTSNPN and CDR2 is SVGIG (reference sequence). Adolescents were screened for latent TB by skin test and IGRA. Each donor contributed 85,000 to 100,000 T cells on average, unsorted. As for this clone: The antigen is undetermined.

This table comes from immunoSEQ multiplex PCR, and its TCRdb copy is limited to in-frame clones, with some not included. This sample has tens of thousands of clones, with nearly 95% found just once. The clonotype comes from a donor between 10 and 35 years old with latent tuberculosis or without tuberculosis infection. This chain uses TRBV30 with TRBJ1-3, with D maybe TRBD1 (6 bases). The specimen was PBMCs. CDR3 sequence (DNA): TGTGCCTGGAGTGTGGGACACTCTGGAAACACCATATATTTT. Amino acids: CAWSVGHSGNTIYF.